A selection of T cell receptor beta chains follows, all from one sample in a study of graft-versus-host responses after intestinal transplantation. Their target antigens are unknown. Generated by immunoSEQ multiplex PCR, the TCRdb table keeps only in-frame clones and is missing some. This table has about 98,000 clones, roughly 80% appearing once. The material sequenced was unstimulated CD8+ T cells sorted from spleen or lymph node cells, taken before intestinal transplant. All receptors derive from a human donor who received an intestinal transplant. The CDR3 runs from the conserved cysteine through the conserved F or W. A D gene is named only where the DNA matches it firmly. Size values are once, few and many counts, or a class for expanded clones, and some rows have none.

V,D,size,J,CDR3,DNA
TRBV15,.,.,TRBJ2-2,CATSRDRIAVNTGELFF,TGTGCCACCAGCAGAGATAGAATAGCGGTGAACACCGGGGAGCTGTTTTTT
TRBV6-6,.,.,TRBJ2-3,CASSYDSTDTQYF,TGTGCCAGCAGTTACGACAGCACAGATACGCAGTATTTT
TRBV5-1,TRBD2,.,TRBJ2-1,CASSLAPRTSGRVDEQFF,TGCGCCAGCAGCTTGGCCCCAAGGACTAGCGGGAGGGTGGATGAGCAGTTCTTC
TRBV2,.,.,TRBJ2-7,CASNREGLGRYEQYF,TGTGCCAGTAACAGGGAGGGGCTTGGGCGCTACGAGCAGTACTTC
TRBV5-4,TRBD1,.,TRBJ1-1,CASSSRDRDEAFF,TGTGCCAGCAGCTCCCGGGACAGGGACGAAGCTTTCTTT
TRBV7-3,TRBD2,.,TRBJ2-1,CASSFALLTSGRASEQFF,TGTGCCAGCAGCTTCGCACTACTTACTAGCGGGAGGGCCAGTGAGCAGTTCTTC
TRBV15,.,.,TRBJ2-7,CATSSDYSTYEQYF,TGTGCCACCAGCAGCGATTACAGTACCTACGAGCAGTACTTC
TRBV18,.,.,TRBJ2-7,CASSPWGAYEQYF,TGTGCCAGCTCACCATGGGGGGCCTACGAGCAGTACTTC
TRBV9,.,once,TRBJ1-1,CASSVDPLASGWRTEAFF,TGTGCCAGCAGCGTAGACCCCCTTGCCTCAGGGTGGAGGACTGAAGCTTTCTTT
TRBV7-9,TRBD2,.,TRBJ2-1,CASSPHLLAANNEQFF,TGTGCCAGCAGCCCCCACTTACTAGCGGCAAACAATGAGCAGTTCTTC
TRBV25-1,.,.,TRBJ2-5,CASSGETQYF,TGTGCCAGCAGTGGAGAGACCCAGTACTTC
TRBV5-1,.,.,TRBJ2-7,CASSLGEIYEQYF,TGCGCCAGCAGCTTGGGAGAGATCTACGAGCAGTACTTC
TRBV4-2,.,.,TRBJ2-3,CASSQDPTGALTDTQYF,TGTGCCAGCAGCCAAGACCCGACAGGCGCACTCACAGATACGCAGTATTTT
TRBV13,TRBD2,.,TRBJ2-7,CASSAAGGQVPEQYF,TGTGCCAGCAGCGCAGCGGGAGGGCAGGTCCCCGAGCAGTACTTC
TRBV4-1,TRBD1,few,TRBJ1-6,CASSELDRANSPLHF,TGCGCCAGCAGCGAGCTGGACAGGGCGAATTCACCCCTCCACTTT
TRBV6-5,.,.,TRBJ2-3,CASSTGISTDTQYF,TGTGCCAGCAGTACCGGGATCAGCACAGATACGCAGTATTTT
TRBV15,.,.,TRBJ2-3,CATSRARSIHTDTQYF,TGTGCCACCAGCAGAGCCAGGAGTATACACACAGATACGCAGTATTTT
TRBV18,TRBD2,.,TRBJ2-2,CASSSSPGGGRADDNTGELFF,TGTGCCAGCTCATCAAGCCCCGGGGGCGGGAGGGCCGACGACAACACCGGGGAGCTGTTTTTT
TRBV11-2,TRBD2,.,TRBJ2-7,CASLMGEGREQYF,TGTGCCAGCCTCATGGGGGAGGGCCGGGAGCAGTACTTC
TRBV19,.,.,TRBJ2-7,CASSIGDINEQYF,TGTGCCAGTAGTATAGGAGACATAAACGAGCAGTACTTC
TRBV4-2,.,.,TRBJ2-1,CASSHRPSSYNEQFF,TGTGCCAGCAGCCACAGGCCGAGCTCCTACAATGAGCAGTTCTTC
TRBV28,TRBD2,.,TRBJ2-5,CASSLWVIAGDKDQETQYF,TGTGCCAGCAGTTTATGGGTTATAGCGGGAGATAAAGACCAAGAGACCCAGTACTTC
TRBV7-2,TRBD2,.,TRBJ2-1,CASSLAPLAGGYLSSYNEQFF,TGTGCCAGCAGCTTAGCCCCACTAGCGGGAGGATACTTAAGCTCCTACAATGAGCAGTTCTTC
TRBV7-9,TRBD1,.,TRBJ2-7,CASSPRAGGLNEQYF,TGTGCCAGCAGCCCAAGGGCAGGGGGCTTAAACGAGCAGTACTTC
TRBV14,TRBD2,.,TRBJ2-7,CASSQAPASGGYEQYF,TGTGCCAGCAGCCAAGCCCCCGCTAGCGGGGGGTACGAGCAGTACTTC
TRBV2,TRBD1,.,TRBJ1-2,CASSAPGQGGYTF,TGTGCCAGCAGTGCCCCGGGACAGGGTGGCTACACCTTC
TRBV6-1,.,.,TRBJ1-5,CATTDRANQPQHF,TGTGCCACCACGGACAGAGCCAATCAGCCCCAGCATTTT
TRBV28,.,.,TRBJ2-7,CASSPYRRPTRNQNEQYF,TGTGCCAGCAGCCCGTATCGCAGACCTACTAGGAATCAGAACGAGCAGTACTTC
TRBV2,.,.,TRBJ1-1,CASRSHRGADTEAFF,TGTGCCAGCAGGAGCCACCGGGGGGCCGATACTGAAGCTTTCTTT
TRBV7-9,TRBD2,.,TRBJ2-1,CASSRSGRDLNNEQFF,TGTGCCAGCAGCCGTAGCGGGAGGGACCTGAACAATGAGCAGTTCTTC
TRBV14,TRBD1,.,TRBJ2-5,CASSHGTGGRETQYF,TGTGCCAGCAGCCATGGGACAGGGGGGCGGGAGACCCAGTACTTC
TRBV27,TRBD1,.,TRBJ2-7,CASSPTDRGLFYEQYF,TGTGCCAGCAGTCCGACCGACAGGGGACTTTTCTACGAGCAGTACTTC
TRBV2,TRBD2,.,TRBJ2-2,CASSPGLANTGELFF,TGTGCCAGCAGCCCCGGACTAGCGAACACCGGGGAGCTGTTTTTT
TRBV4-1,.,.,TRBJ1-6,CASSQVRTFYNSPLHF,TGCGCCAGCAGCCAAGTCCGGACCTTTTATAATTCACCCCTCCACTTT
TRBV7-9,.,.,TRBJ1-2,CASSHFTSGFYGYTF,TGTGCCAGCAGCCACTTCACCTCGGGCTTCTATGGCTACACCTTC
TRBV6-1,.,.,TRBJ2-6,CASRPSGANVLTF,TGTGCCAGCAGGCCCTCTGGGGCCAACGTCCTGACTTTC
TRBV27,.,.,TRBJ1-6,CASSLAGPNSPLHF,TGTGCCAGCAGTTTGGCTGGGCCTAATTCACCCCTCCACTTT